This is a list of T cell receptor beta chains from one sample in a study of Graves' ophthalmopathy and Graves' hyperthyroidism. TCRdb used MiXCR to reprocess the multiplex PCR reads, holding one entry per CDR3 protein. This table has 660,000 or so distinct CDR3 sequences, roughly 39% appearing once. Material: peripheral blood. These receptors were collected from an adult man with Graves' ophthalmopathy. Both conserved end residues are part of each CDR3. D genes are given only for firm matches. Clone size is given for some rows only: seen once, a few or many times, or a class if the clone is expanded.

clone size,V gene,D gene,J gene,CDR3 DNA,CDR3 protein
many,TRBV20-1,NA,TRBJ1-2,TGCAGTGCTAGAGATTTCAGGACAGCTTACACCTTC,CSARDFRTAYTF
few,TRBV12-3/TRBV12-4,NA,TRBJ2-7,TGTGCCAGCAGTTTATATCCACCACAAGAGCAGTACTTC,CASSLYPPQEQYF
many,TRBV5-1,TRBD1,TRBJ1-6,TGCGCCAGCAGCTTGGTAAGGACAGGGGGATCTAATTCACCCCTCCACTTT,CASSLVRTGGSNSPLHF
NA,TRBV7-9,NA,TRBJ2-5,TGTGCCAGCAGCTTAGGGGACGGCCGATACCGAGAGACCCAGTACTTC,CASSLGDGRYRETQYF
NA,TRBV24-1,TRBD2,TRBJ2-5,TGTGCCACCAGTGATGTGGCGGGAGGGGAGACCCAGTACTTC,CATSDVAGGETQYF
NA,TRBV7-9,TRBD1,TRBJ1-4,TGTGCCAGCAGCCCCTGGACAGGGTTT,CASSPWTGF
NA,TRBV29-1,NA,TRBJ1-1,TGCAGCAGTGAACATATGAACACTGAAGCTTTCTTT,CSSEHMNTEAFF
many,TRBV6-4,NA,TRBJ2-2,TGTGCCAGCAGTGAAGCGGGCACCGGGGAGCTGTTTTTT,CASSEAGTGELFF
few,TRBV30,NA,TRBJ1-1,TGTGCCTGCCAACGGACGGGCCACACTGAAGCTTTCTTT,CACQRTGHTEAFF
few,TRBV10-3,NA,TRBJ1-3,TGTGCCAGCAGTTACCTAGGACAGATCTCTGGAAACACCATATATTTT,CASSYLGQISGNTIYF
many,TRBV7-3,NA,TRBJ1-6,TGTGCCAGCAGCTTAACGTCGATTAACAATTCACCCCTCCACTTT,CASSLTSINNSPLHF
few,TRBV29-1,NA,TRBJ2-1,TGCAGCGTTGTACTAGACGGGATCTACAATGAGCAGTTCTTC,CSVVLDGIYNEQFF
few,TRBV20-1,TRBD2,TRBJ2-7,TGCAGTGCTAGAGATAGACTAGCGGGAAGGGGATCCTACGAGCAGTACTTC,CSARDRLAGRGSYEQYF
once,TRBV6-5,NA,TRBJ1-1,TGTGTCAGCAGTTACATTAGGGGCGAAGGCACTGAAGCTTTCTTT,CVSSYIRGEGTEAFF
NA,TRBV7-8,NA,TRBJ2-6,TGTGCCAGCAGGCCCCTGACTTTC,CASRPLTF
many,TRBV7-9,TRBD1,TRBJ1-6,TGTGCCAGCAGCTTACCAGGGGGCCCACCCCTCCACTTT,CASSLPGGPPLHF
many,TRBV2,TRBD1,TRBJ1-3,TGTGCCAGCAGTCACCGGGACAGGCGAAACACCATATATTTT,CASSHRDRRNTIYF
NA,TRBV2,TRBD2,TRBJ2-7,TGTGCCAGCAGTGCCGGACTAGCGGCCGGGGAGCAGTACTTC,CASSAGLAAGEQYF
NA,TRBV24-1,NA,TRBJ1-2,TGTGCCACCAGTGATTTGGGACACTATGGCTACACCTTC,CATSDLGHYGYTF
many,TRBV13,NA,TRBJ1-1,TGTGCCAGCCAGGACGGAAACACTGAAGCTTTCTTT,CASQDGNTEAFF
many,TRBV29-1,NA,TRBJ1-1,TGCAGCGTTCCCTCCCGTGTAGGGAGGAACACTGAAGCTTTCTTT,CSVPSRVGRNTEAFF
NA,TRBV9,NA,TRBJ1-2,TGTGCCAGCAGCGAGACAGCGACGTATGGCTACACCTTC,CASSETATYGYTF